This TCR beta chain emerged from a study of CD8+ T cells in alopecia areata. Across the whole study: Tofacitinib continued for 6 to 18 months and was then withheld for 6 months.

CDR3 length: 13 residues. V was trimmed by 5 bases and J by 5 bases, leaving 12 bases between them. Germline V lookup: CDR1 SNHLY, CDR2 FYNNEI. Reverse transcription of extracted RNA yielded cDNA, which provided the sequencing template. Clones were read by immunoSEQ multiplex PCR, and TCRdb kept only the in-frame ones, dropping some. This table has hundreds of thousands of clones, 35% to 45% appearing once. The table lists this clone with a few counts. Its cognate antigen is unknown. Notes on the study in general: Normal-skin resident alphabeta T cells also appear among scalp sample sequences.

Described treatment: oral pan-JAK inhibitor, 5-10 mg twice daily. The origin of this receptor is a human donor with alopecia areata. The sequencing here drew on CD4+ T cells sorted from blood, taken around week 31, from a patient treated with tofacitinib. The J gene is TRBJ1-1, the V gene TRBV2; D is unclear. CDR3 residues: CASSINPRTEAFF. In DNA form, the CDR3 reads TGTGCCAGCAGTATTAATCCGAGGACTGAAGCTTTCTTT.